This TCR beta chain was found in a study of T cell responses to AZD1222 COVID-19 vaccine. Only in-frame clones appear in the TCRdb table, and some are missing; sequencing was by immunoSEQ multiplex PCR. The table records more than 150,000 clones, more than 80% of them present only once. The CDR3 has 12 residues. J lost 4 bases, V lost 11 bases, and 4 bases had no gene match. The germline gives CDR1 ENHRY, CDR2 SYGVKD. Material: peripheral blood, obtained on day 0 of AZD1222 vaccination. The sequence was obtained from an adult in good health. The chain recombines TRBV10-3 with TRBJ2-3, with 9 positions matching TRBD1. The CDR3 bases are TGTGCCGCCGGGACAGGGCCAGATACGCAGTATTTT. Its translation: CAAGTGPDTQYF.